This T cell receptor (beta chain) appears in the sequencing data of a study of Graves' ophthalmopathy and Graves' hyperthyroidism. Across the study: Peripheral blood was obtained at first diagnosis, ahead of any treatment.

Study-wide findings and caveats: As the model predicted ophthalmopathy progression, it achieved a sensitivity of just over 70% and a specificity of roughly 73%. Detected in blood as well were most expanded thyroid clonotypes with frequency above 0.001.

CDR1 and CDR2 (germline): SGHNT, YYREEE (reference sequence). CDR3 size: 15 residues. V shed 2 bases and J shed 3 bases, with 15 bases lying between them. As the template, RNA transcripts were used to amplify TCR beta CDR3 regions. The library came from an HTBI-primed first-round RT-PCR and a second-round multiplex PCR. MiXCR, applied by TCRdb to the multiplex PCR reads, yields one record per CDR3 protein. Of about 740,000 distinct CDR3 sequences listed, around 40% are singletons. Lactation, pregnancy, uncontrolled infections and other autoimmune diseases were all grounds for excluding patients. For this clonotype: What it recognizes is unknown.

The V and J genes are TRBV5-4 and TRBJ2-7, with D perhaps given as TRBD1 or TRBD2 (5 bases each). The sequenced sample was peripheral blood. This TCR came from an adult man with Graves' ophthalmopathy. The CDR3 loop reads CASSFWGSRGYEQYF. The CDR3 DNA sequence: TGTGCCAGCAGCTTTTGGGGCTCGAGGGGCTACGAGCAGTACTTC.